The 24 T cell receptor beta chains listed next were all sequenced from one sample in a study of blood T cell repertoires in COVID-19. Sequencing was performed with immunoSEQ multiplex PCR; in TCRdb, only in-frame clones are kept and a portion is missing. This table has 150,000 or so clones, 91% appearing once. The sequenced material came from peripheral blood. The receptor source for this set is a man between 45 and 60 years old with acute or convalescent COVID-19.

The J gene is TRBJ1-3, the V gene TRBV28; weak D call: TRBD1 (5 bases). This CDR3 has 15 residues. Per germline, CDR1 MDHEN and CDR2 SYDVKM. The V end lost 7 bases, the J end lost 3 bases, and 16 bases lay between the germline ends. CDR3 residues: CASTLGTGGGNTIYF. The DNA for the CDR3 is TGTGCCAGCACCCTAGGCACCGGGGGTGGAAACACCATATATTTT.

This clone has just one count. The J gene is TRBJ1-6, the V gene TRBV6-5; 8 bases align to TRBD1. This CDR3 spans 15 amino acids. The germline CDR1 and CDR2 sequences are MNHEY and SVGAGI. V shed 6 bases, J shed 7 bases, and the junction held 8 bases outside the gene matches. CDR3 sequence: CASSKPTGANSPLHF. In DNA form, the CDR3 reads TGTGCCAGCAGCAAACCGACAGGGGCCAATTCACCCCTCCACTTT.

This chain links TRBV27 with TRBJ1-3; TRBD1 aligns across 7 bases. The CDR3 spans 15 residues. Germline V lookup: CDR1 MNHEY, CDR2 SMNVEV (reference sequence). Trimming cost V 4 bases and J 0 bases; bases outside gene matches: 3. The CDR3 region has the DNA TGTGCCAGCAGTTGGGACAGCCGCTCTGGAAACACCATATATTTT. Amino acids: CASSWDSRSGNTIYF.

V usage is TRBV9 and J usage is TRBJ1-5; a weak D match, TRBD1 (6 bases). V gave up 7 bases and J gave up 0 bases, with 14 bases separating them. CDR3 length equals 15 residues. Germline loops: CDR1 SGDLS, CDR2 YYNGEE. In DNA, the CDR3 is TGTGCCAGCGCCAAGGGGGACAATAGCAATCAGCCCCAGCATTTT. Translated, it gives CASAKGDNSNQPQHF. Complete variable domain (other parts from reference TRBV9 and TRBJ1-5): DSGVTQTPKHLITATGQRVTLRCSPRSGDLSVYWYQQSLDQGLQFLIQYYNGEERAKGNILERFSAQQFPDLHSELNLSSLELGDSALYFCASAKGDNSNQPQHFGDGTRLSIL.

The chain carries TRBV6-2 or TRBV6-3 and TRBJ1-6; no reliable D call. This CDR3 spans 15 amino acids. Germline values: CDR1 MNHEY, CDR2 SVGEGT. V was clipped by 2 bases and J by 5 bases, with 10 bases between them. The chain's CDR3 is CASSYRSLDNSPLHF. The CDR3, as DNA: TGTGCCAGCAGTTACCGGAGCCTGGATAATTCACCCCTCCACTTT.

The chain links TRBV15 to TRBJ2-7, with 9 bases fitting TRBD2. Germline CDR1 is LNHNV and CDR2 is YYDKDF (reference sequence). This CDR3 is built from 18 residues. The V segment lost 0 bases and the J segment 5 bases; nucleotides outside the gene matches: 14. The DNA of the CDR3 is TGTGCCACCAGCAGAGAGGGGGCTCGGGTAGCGGGAGTCAACGAGCAGTACTTC. Amino acids: CATSREGARVAGVNEQYF.

This clone has just one count. The V gene is TRBV5-4, the J gene TRBJ2-1, with D unclear. CDR1 and CDR2 (germline): SGHNT, YYREEE (reference sequence). CDR3 length equals 16 residues. The V end lost 0 bases, the J end lost 0 bases, and 10 bases lay between the germline ends. CDR3 sequence reads: CASSLGRRFSYNEQFF. As DNA, the CDR3 is TGTGCCAGCAGCTTGGGTCGGCGGTTCTCCTACAATGAGCAGTTCTTC. The whole variable domain, filled in from reference TRBV5-4 and TRBJ2-1, reads ETGVTQSPTHLIKTRGQQVTLRCSSQSGHNTVSWYQQALGQGPQFIFQYYREEENGRGNFPPRFSGLQFPNYSSELNVNALELDDSALYLCASSLGRRFSYNEQFFGPGTRLTVL.

This chain uses TRBV9 with TRBJ2-2, with 13 bases lining up with TRBD2. The J segment lost 4 bases and the V segment lost 4 bases, leaving 10 bases of the junction unmatched. CDR1 is SGDLS and CDR2 is YYNGEE in the germline V gene. CDR3 length equals 18 residues. The CDR3 region has the DNA TGTGCCAGCAGCCCGAGAAGACTAGCGGGGGGCGTCACCGGGGAGCTGTTTTTT. Its protein product is CASSPRRLAGGVTGELFF.

The CDR3 nucleotides are TGTGCCAGCAGCCCACAGCCCCAGGGGTTTCCCTATGGCTACACCTTC. It specifies CASSPQPQGFPYGYTF. The chain uses TRBV14 and TRBJ1-2; possibly TRBD1 for D (6 bases). The CDR3 has 16 amino acids. Trimming took 4 bases from V and 4 from J, leaving 19 bases between them. Germline V lookup: CDR1 SGHDN, CDR2 FVKESK. The full variable domain, in which reference TRBV14 and TRBJ1-2 provide the parts outside the CDR3, is EAGVTQFPSHSVIEKGQTVTLRCDPISGHDNLYWYRRVMGKEIKFLLHFVKESKQDESGMPNNRFLAERTGGTYSTLKVQPAELEDSGVYFCASSPQPQGFPYGYTFGSGTRLTVV.

V gene TRBV5-1 combines with J gene TRBJ2-3; D is ambiguous. The CDR3 runs 12 residues. The V gene's germline CDR1 is SGHRS and CDR2 YFSETQ. V dropped 4 bases and J dropped 2 bases, with 5 bases sitting between them. The CDR3 protein is CASSLNTDTQYF. The CDR3 bases are TGCGCCAGCAGCCTAAACACAGATACGCAGTATTTT.

The chain carries TRBV16 and TRBJ2-7; D gene ambiguous. V shed 4 bases and J shed 0 bases, with 13 bases lying between them. This CDR3 region has 15 residues. CDR1 is KGHSY and CDR2 is FQNENV in the germline V gene. The CDR3 sequence is CASSRGRVSSYEQYF. CDR3 in DNA: TGTGCCAGCAGCCGTGGCCGGGTTAGCTCCTACGAGCAGTACTTC.

V usage is TRBV12-3 or TRBV12-4 and J usage is TRBJ2-1, with a tentative D call TRBD2 (5 bases). The CDR3 is 13 residues long. Trimming cost V 3 bases and J 7 bases, with 10 bases left between them. The CDR3 coding sequence is TGTGCCAGCAGTTTCAGCGGCGGGAATGAGCAGTTCTTC. Translation gives CASSFSGGNEQFF.

The chain uses TRBV28 and TRBJ1-3; possibly TRBD1 for D (5 bases). V gave up 0 bases and J gave up 6 bases, with 18 bases separating them. The CDR3 extends over 17 amino acids. Germline loops: CDR1 MDHEN, CDR2 SYDVKM. CDR3 sequence reads: CASSLWGGRNIENTIYF. The CDR3 DNA sequence: TGTGCCAGCAGTTTATGGGGGGGACGCAATATTGAAAACACCATATATTTT. Using reference TRBV28 and TRBJ1-3 for the parts outside the CDR3, the full variable domain is DVKVTQSSRYLVKRTGEKVFLECVQDMDHENMFWYRQDPGLGLRLIYFSYDVKMKEKGDIPEGYSVSREKKERFSLILESASTNQTSMYLCASSLWGGRNIENTIYFGEGSWLTVV.

The V gene is TRBV5-5, the J gene TRBJ2-7; TRBD1 agrees at 8 bases. V trimming: 2 bases; J trimming: 6 bases; junction bases outside the gene matches: 10. The CDR3 spans 15 residues. The germline V gene has CDR1 SGHKS and CDR2 YYEKEE (reference sequence). The chain's CDR3 is CASSFRTGLPSEQYV. For the CDR3, the DNA is TGTGCCAGCAGCTTTCGGACAGGGCTTCCTAGCGAGCAGTACGTC.

The chain links TRBV28 to TRBJ1-2, with D possibly TRBD1 on 6 matching bases. CDR1 is MDHEN and CDR2 is SYDVKM in the germline V gene. V lost 6 bases, J lost 2 bases, and 10 bases lay in between. The CDR3 covers 13 residues. CDR3 nucleotides: TGTGCCAGCAGCAGGACAGACAACTATGGCTACACCTTC. Protein: CASSRTDNYGYTF.

V usage is TRBV27 and J usage is TRBJ2-1; 9 nucleotides match TRBD2. This CDR3 spans 16 amino acids. The V gene end was trimmed by 6 bases and the J gene end by 8 bases; junction bases not matched to a gene: 14. The germline V gene has CDR1 MNHEY and CDR2 SMNVEV (reference sequence). The CDR3 is CASSPIRSGSSDEQFF. CDR3 sequence (DNA): TGTGCCAGCAGCCCCATTCGTAGCGGGAGTAGTGATGAGCAGTTCTTC.

In this sample, this clone turned up once. The V call is TRBV18, the J call TRBJ1-5; TRBD1 aligns across 11 bases. This CDR3 is 16 amino acids long. Looked up from germline, CDR1 is KGHSH and CDR2 is LQKENI. The junction had 7 bases not matched to a gene; V was cut back by 5 bases and J by 4 bases. CDR3 region: CASSSTGTGGNQPQHF. CDR3 DNA: TGTGCCAGCTCAAGTACCGGGACAGGGGGTAATCAGCCCCAGCATTTT.

V gene TRBV10-3 combines with J gene TRBJ1-1; 8 bases align to TRBD1. CDR3 size: 13 residues. J was trimmed by 3 bases and V by 7 bases; bases with no gene match: 4. Germline loops: CDR1 ENHRY, CDR2 SYGVKD. As DNA, the CDR3 is TGTGCCATCACCAAGGACAGGGACACTGAAGCTTTCTTT. Translation gives CAITKDRDTEAFF.

The chain joins TRBV3-1 (or the pseudogene TRBV3-2) to TRBJ2-7; 7 bases align to TRBD2. Germline trimming cut 3 bases from V and 6 bases from J; bases unmatched to any gene: 11. The length of the CDR3 is 15 residues. Germline V gene lookup returns CDR1 LGHDT and CDR2 YNNKEL (reference sequence). The CDR3 region is CASSQPTGGPSEQYF. The CDR3 coding sequence is TGTGCCAGCAGCCAGCCGACGGGAGGCCCTTCCGAGCAGTACTTC.

The chain couples TRBV7-8 to TRBJ2-7, with 9 bases aligning to TRBD2. CDR1 is SGHVS and CDR2 is FQNEAQ in the germline V gene. The CDR3 sequence is 18 residues long. J gave up 7 bases and V 4 bases, and 20 bases lay outside the gene matches. The chain's CDR3 is CASSSPDRAGGHLEEQYF. DNA for the CDR3: TGTGCCAGCAGCTCCCCCGACCGGGCGGGAGGGCATTTGGAAGAGCAGTACTTC.

The rearrangement links TRBV3-1 (or the pseudogene TRBV3-2) to TRBJ1-1, with D maybe TRBD1 (5 bases). The V and J ends lost 4 bases and 6 bases respectively, with 15 bases between them. Per the germline V gene, CDR1 is LGHDT and CDR2 is YNNKEL (reference sequence). The CDR3 runs 14 residues. This chain's CDR3 is CASSRTQARAEAFF. CDR3 bases: TGTGCCAGCAGCCGCACACAGGCTAGGGCTGAAGCTTTCTTT.

The chain uses TRBV6-6 and TRBJ2-5; no reliable D call. The CDR3 runs 16 residues. V was pared by 2 bases and J by 0 bases, with 13 bases between. Germline CDR1 is MNHNY and CDR2 is SVGAGI (reference sequence). This CDR3 reads CASSYTRVPYQETQYF. The CDR3 DNA reads as TGTGCCAGCAGTTACACTCGGGTTCCGTACCAAGAGACCCAGTACTTC.

This chain connects TRBV7-2 to TRBJ2-1, with 15 nucleotides matching TRBD2. J was trimmed by 7 bases and V by 5 bases; bases with no gene match: 6. The CDR3 is 16 amino acids. Germline lookup yields CDR1 SGHTA and CDR2 FQGNSA. The CDR3 nucleotides read TGTGCCAGCAGCCTGGGACTAGCGGGAGGCGGGAATGAGCAGTTCTTC. Protein product: CASSLGLAGGGNEQFF.

The gene calls are TRBV10-3 and TRBJ1-2, with TRBD1 matching 9 bases. J was trimmed by 3 bases and V by 5 bases; bases with no gene match: 7. Germline-derived CDR1 and CDR2 are ENHRY and SYGVKD. The CDR3 length is 15 residues. CDR3 sequence reads: CAISPRTGVDYGYTF. The CDR3 DNA is TGTGCCATCAGTCCCCGGACAGGGGTTGACTATGGCTACACCTTC.